This T cell receptor (beta chain) appears in the sequencing data of a study of OX40 agonist ivuxolimab in advanced cancers. For context, the study as a whole: Ivuxolimab, which targeted the costimulatory receptor OX40 (CD134), was an agonistic, fully human IgG2 monoclonal antibody. Intravenous ivuxolimab was administered to patients every 2 weeks at six dose levels: 0.01, 0.1, 0.3, 1.5, 3 and 10 mg/kg. Among the approximately 50 dose-escalation patients, about 19 had hepatocellular carcinoma, 15 or so melanoma, 9 renal cell carcinoma and 9 head and neck cancer. A male proportion of 82.7% and a mean age of 60 years, ranging from roughly 23 to 79, were recorded for the dose-escalation cohort. Patients were allowed to have had prior anti-PD-1, anti-PD-L1 or anti-CTLA-4 therapy, and 30% to 40% of the dose-escalation patients had been treated with checkpoint inhibitors. Partial responses occurred in three dose-escalation patients, of whom one had hepatocellular carcinoma and two had cutaneous melanoma. The point of sequencing TCRbeta in the periphery was to test whether ivuxolimab changed TCR sequence diversity and drove clonal T-cell expansion. The paper covers the monotherapy dose-escalation part of the phase I ivuxolimab trial, which included N ≈ 57 patients.

Points the paper makes about the study in general: After ivuxolimab, more expanded clones were found on average in CD8+ T cells than in CD4+ T cells. Low levels of normalized T-cell clonal expansion were also seen in some nonresponding patients. Clonal expansion of both CD4+ and CD8+ blood T cells was observed from baseline to week 6 at doses 0.1 to 3.0 mg/kg. Antigen specificity was not determined for the clonally expanded peripheral T cells. In partial responders in the 0.1-3.0 mg/kg groups, normalized peripheral clonal expansion was found to be among the lowest, especially among CD8+ T cells.

V was cut back by 4 bases and J by 0 bases, leaving a gap of 15 bases between them. Sequences MDHEN (CDR1) and SYDVKM (CDR2) are obtained from the germline V gene. The CDR3 spans 16 residues, from the cysteine through the phenylalanine. CDR3 DNA is the only sequence kept; it has 48 bases, read in frame from the first base. In the case of this clone: This clone's antigen is unknown. Base qualities are not at hand, and no much larger clone is one base apart.

Genomic DNA was isolated from the sorted cells so that the TCRbeta CDR3 region could be sequenced. The immunoSEQ Assay was used to sequence the TCRbeta CDR3 regions. TCRdb limited this immuneACCESS table to in-frame rearrangements with V and J called. A share of clones is missing; checked studies link under half to unresolved V genes, and the rest is unexplained. For this sample there are over 55,000 clones; 90% to 95% appear just once. The top ten clones comprise roughly 14% of the sample. The trial excluded patients who had a history of autoimmune disease or who were on systemic immunosuppression. In every dose cohort, peripheral blood was drawn for TCR sequencing at baseline, cycle 4 day 1, and cycle 7 day 1. Samples were obtained from an open-label, multicenter, first-in-human phase I dose-escalation trial of ivuxolimab. The trial enrolled adults with locally advanced or metastatic head and neck squamous cell, hepatocellular, melanoma or renal cell carcinoma. CD4+ and CD8+ T cells were sorted separately from peripheral blood before TCR sequencing.

This TCR was recovered from an adult with an advanced solid tumor such as melanoma, head and neck, liver or kidney cancer. Here the sequenced sample was CD4+ or CD8+ T cells sorted from blood, taken in a trial of the OX40 agonist ivuxolimab. The sequence is built from TRBV28 and TRBJ1-1; the D gene is perhaps TRBD1, from 5 matching bases. In nucleotide form, the sequence is TGTGCCAGCAGTTCAGTCGGGGAGGGGATGAACACTGAAGCTTTCTTT. It translates to CASSSVGEGMNTEAFF.